A single sample gave rise to the 27 T cell receptor beta chains below, sequenced in a study of T cell responses to AZD1222 COVID-19 vaccine. Sequenced by immunoSEQ multiplex PCR; TCRdb stores in-frame clones only, minus some. Altogether about 140,000 clones are present, approximately 92% being singletons, with the ten largest covering 1.6%. The sequenced sample was peripheral blood, obtained on day 0 of AZD1222 vaccination. These receptors were collected from an adult in good health.

The chain carries TRBV7-2 and TRBJ1-5, with no clear D. Trimming shortened V by 5 bases and J by 0 bases, and 11 bases separated the two germline ends. Germline CDR1 and CDR2: SGHTA and FQGNSA. The CDR3 extends over 15 amino acids. The CDR3: CASSLTHGSNQPQHF. As DNA, the CDR3 is TGTGCCAGCAGCCTAACGCACGGTAGCAATCAGCCCCAGCATTTT.

This chain links TRBV7-9 with TRBJ1-1, with D perhaps TRBD1 (5 bases). CDR3 length: 15 amino acids. V was clipped by 5 bases and J by 1 base, with 14 bases between them. The germline gives CDR1 SEHNR, CDR2 FQNEAQ (reference sequence). In DNA, the CDR3 is TGTGCCAGCAGCCGGGGACCACGAGGGAACACTGAAGCTTTCTTT. Translated: CASSRGPRGNTEAFF.

V gene TRBV5-5 combines with J gene TRBJ1-4; possibly TRBD1 for D (5 bases). This CDR3 spans 16 amino acids. Germline V gene lookup returns CDR1 SGHKS and CDR2 YYEKEE (reference sequence). V was clipped by 1 base and J by 0 bases, with 10 bases between them. CDR3: CASSLRRDATNEKLFF. The DNA for the CDR3 is TGTGCCAGCAGCTTGCGCAGGGATGCAACTAATGAAAAACTGTTTTTT. The full variable domain, with the rest looked up from reference TRBV5-5 and TRBJ1-4, is DAGVTQSPTHLIKTRGQQVTLRCSPISGHKSVSWYQQVLGQGPQFIFQYYEKEERGRGNFPDRFSARQFPNYSSELNVNALLLGDSALYLCASSLRRDATNEKLFFGSGTQLSVL.

The J gene is TRBJ2-7, the V gene TRBV15; 7 nucleotides match TRBD1. The CDR3 runs to 16 residues. CDR1 is LNHNV and CDR2 is YYDKDF in the germline V gene (reference sequence). J lost 1 base, V lost 3 bases, and 9 bases had no gene match. This chain's CDR3 is CATSREKGARSYEQYF. DNA of the CDR3: TGTGCCACCAGCAGGGAGAAGGGGGCGAGATCCTACGAGCAGTACTTC.

This chain connects TRBV9 to TRBJ1-5; TRBD1 is a possible D gene (6 bases). The CDR3 consists of 14 residues. Germline lookup yields CDR1 SGDLS and CDR2 YYNGEE. V dropped 4 bases and J dropped 5 bases, with 13 bases sitting between them. CDR3 loop: CASSPRQADQPQHF. CDR3 bases: TGTGCCAGCAGCCCAAGACAGGCAGATCAGCCCCAGCATTTT.

The chain recombines TRBV28 with TRBJ2-7; 8 bases agree with TRBD2. Trimming at V came to 6 bases and at J to 12 bases, leaving 10 bases not matched to a gene. This CDR3 is built from 12 residues. In germline, CDR1 is MDHEN, CDR2 SYDVKM. This chain's CDR3 is CASSIGTRSVYF. CDR3 coding DNA: TGTGCCAGCAGCATCGGGACTAGATCTGTGTACTTC.

This chain links TRBV7-9 with TRBJ1-5; D call uncertain. Trimming stripped 1 base from V and 1 base from J, with 11 bases between. This CDR3 region has 16 residues. CDR1 is SEHNR, CDR2 FQNEAQ, per germline (reference sequence). The CDR3 nucleotides are TGTGCCAGCAGCTTAGGCGGGGTTCTGAGCAATCAGCCCCAGCATTTT. It codes for CASSLGGVLSNQPQHF.

The chain employs TRBV2 and TRBJ1-1; D unresolved. Germline V gives CDR1 SNHLY, CDR2 FYNNEI. V shed 6 bases and J shed 3 bases, with 11 bases lying between them. The length of the CDR3 is 13 residues. Here the CDR3 DNA reads TGTGCCAGCAGAGTAGGTAGGGACACTGAAGCTTTCTTT. It yields the protein CASRVGRDTEAFF.

The chain combines TRBV11-2 with TRBJ1-3, with no clear D. V gave up 2 bases and J gave up 6 bases, with 11 bases separating them. Germline CDR1 is SGHAT and CDR2 is FQNNGV. This CDR3 contains 14 residues. The CDR3: CASSLRYRENTIYF. The CDR3 nucleotides read TGTGCCAGCAGCTTACGGTATCGGGAAAACACCATATATTTT.

The chain employs TRBV7-9 and TRBJ2-5, with 8 positions matching TRBD2. Germline V gene sequence: CDR1 SEHNR, CDR2 FQNEAQ (reference sequence). The CDR3 consists of 15 residues. V dropped 3 bases and J dropped 2; count of bases not matched to a gene: 5. CDR3 amino acids: CASSLAGGLQETQYF. CDR3 sequence (DNA): TGTGCCAGCAGCTTGGCGGGAGGACTTCAAGAGACCCAGTACTTC. Combining the CDR3 with reference TRBV7-9 and TRBJ2-5 gives the whole variable domain DTGVSQNPRHKITKRGQNVTFRCDPISEHNRLYWYRQTLGQGPEFLTYFQNEAQLEKSRLLSDRFSAERPKGSFSTLEIQRTEQGDSAMYLCASSLAGGLQETQYFGPGTRLLVL.

The chain joins TRBV10-1 to TRBJ1-2, with D uncertain. V gave up 0 bases and J gave up 6 bases, with 8 bases separating them. Germline CDR1 and CDR2: WNHNN and SYGVQD (reference sequence). The CDR3 runs 13 residues. The CDR3 coding sequence is TGCGCCAGCAGTGAGTCTGGCAGGCATGGCTACACCTTC. Translation: CASSESGRHGYTF.

The V gene is TRBV5-1, the J gene TRBJ2-1; 9 bases are a match to TRBD2. This CDR3 spans 15 amino acids. Germline V gene lookup returns CDR1 SGHRS and CDR2 YFSETQ. V was pared by 6 bases and J by 14 bases, with 18 bases of the junction left unmatched. CDR3 protein: CASTRSPGLGGGEFF. The CDR3 bases are TGCGCCAGCACCCGATCCCCCGGGCTCGGCGGGGGGGAGTTCTTC.

This chain uses TRBV6-5 with TRBJ2-3; D not certain. This CDR3 has 15 residues. Germline values: CDR1 MNHEY, CDR2 SVGAGI. The germline V and J ends were trimmed by 0 bases and 0 bases, with 7 bases remaining between them. CDR3 coding DNA: TGTGCCAGCAGTTACTCGATTACTAGCACAGATACGCAGTATTTT. Its protein is CASSYSITSTDTQYF.

The gene calls are TRBV2 and TRBJ1-5; TRBD1 might be the D (5 bases). The germline gives CDR1 SNHLY, CDR2 FYNNEI. Trimming pared 11 bases from V and 6 bases from J, leaving 14 bases between. The CDR3 loop spans 12 amino acids. Here the CDR3 reads CAGGPRVQPQHF. Here the CDR3 DNA reads TGTGCCGGGGGACCTCGGGTTCAGCCCCAGCATTTT.

The chain carries TRBV7-9 and TRBJ2-1, with D perhaps matching TRBD1 (5 bases). V lost 1 base and J 5 bases, leaving 9 bases between the germline ends. This CDR3 is built from 14 residues. Germline values: CDR1 SEHNR, CDR2 FQNEAQ (reference sequence). The CDR3 sequence is CASSLGGWDNEQFF. For the CDR3, the DNA is TGTGCCAGCAGCTTAGGGGGCTGGGACAATGAGCAGTTCTTC.

The chain has TRBV6-5 and TRBJ2-2, with 9 bases aligning to TRBD1. Losses at the gene ends were 2 bases for V and 7 bases for J; bases not matched to a gene: 2. The germline gives CDR1 MNHEY, CDR2 SVGAGI. The length of the CDR3 is 14 residues. The CDR3 nucleotides read TGTGCCAGCAGTTACGACAGGGGGGTCGGGGAGCTGTTTTTT. It codes for CASSYDRGVGELFF.

V and J are TRBV18 and TRBJ2-7; a weak D match, TRBD1 (5 bases). Germline loops: CDR1 KGHSH, CDR2 LQKENI. Trimming took 1 base from V and 6 from J, leaving 10 bases between them. There are 13 residues in the CDR3. For the CDR3, the DNA is TGTGCCAGCTCACCACGGCCCGACAGCGAGCAGTACTTC. This codes for CASSPRPDSEQYF.

J is TRBJ1-1 and V is TRBV5-6; a possible D gene is TRBD1 (5 bases). The germline CDR1 and CDR2 sequences are SGHDT and YYEEEE. The length of the CDR3 is 13 residues. Trimming stripped 3 bases from V and 4 bases from J, with 10 bases between. CDR3 sequence: CASSWAGGTEAFF. The DNA for the CDR3 is TGTGCCAGCAGCTGGGCCGGGGGCACTGAAGCTTTCTTT.

V is TRBV19 and J is TRBJ1-2; a possible D gene is TRBD1 (6 bases). CDR1 and CDR2 (germline): LNHDA, SQIVND (reference sequence). The CDR3 runs to 19 residues. The germline V and J ends were trimmed by 4 bases and 0 bases, with 24 bases remaining between them. The CDR3 sequence: CASSTPGGGRYVSNYGYTF. Here the CDR3 DNA reads TGTGCCAGTAGTACCCCCGGGGGGGGGCGATACGTTTCTAACTATGGCTACACCTTC.

This clone was detected only once. The chain is built from TRBV14 and TRBJ2-5, with D tentatively TRBD2 (5 bases). The V end was cut by 6 bases, the J end by 0 bases, with 8 bases between. The CDR3 is 13 residues long. Germline values: CDR1 SGHDN, CDR2 FVKESK. Written as DNA, the CDR3 is TGTGCCAGCAGTCGGGGTGACCAAGAGACCCAGTACTTC. This codes for CASSRGDQETQYF.

The J gene is TRBJ2-5, the V gene TRBV18; D gene ambiguous. Germline V gives CDR1 KGHSH, CDR2 LQKENI. Trimming removed 2 bases at V and 3 bases at J, with 10 bases between. The CDR3 runs to 14 residues. The CDR3 region is CASSPYRTEETQYF. DNA for the CDR3: TGTGCCAGCTCACCATATCGCACAGAAGAGACCCAGTACTTC.

The J gene is TRBJ2-1, the V gene TRBV28; TRBD1 is a possible D gene (6 bases). The CDR3 sequence is 15 residues long. CDR1 and CDR2 (germline): MDHEN, SYDVKM. The V and J ends lost 3 bases and 4 bases respectively, with 13 bases between them. The CDR3 is CASSFSRGRYNEQFF. In nucleotides, the CDR3 is TGTGCCAGCAGTTTTTCCAGGGGAAGGTACAATGAGCAGTTCTTC.

V usage is TRBV18 and J usage is TRBJ1-1; 11 nucleotides line up with TRBD1. This CDR3 is built from 18 residues. Germline V gene lookup returns CDR1 KGHSH and CDR2 LQKENI. V shed 3 bases, J shed 0 bases, and the junction held 9 bases outside the gene matches. DNA for the CDR3: TGTGCCAGCTCACCTCCCGAACGGACAGGGGGCATGAACACTGAAGCTTTCTTT. Protein: CASSPPERTGGMNTEAFF.

This sequence joins TRBV12-5 and TRBJ1-4, with a tentative D call TRBD1 (6 bases). V lost 0 bases to trimming and J lost 6 bases, with 11 bases between them. CDR1 LGHNT and CDR2 FRNRAP come from the germline V gene. The CDR3 loop spans 15 amino acids. The CDR3 sequence: CASGLVKGGDEKLFF. DNA of the CDR3: TGTGCTAGTGGTTTGGTAAAGGGGGGGGATGAAAAACTGTTTTTT.

This clone appeared once. The chain couples TRBV24-1 to TRBJ2-1; TRBD2 matches 7 bases. The germline V gene encodes CDR1 KGHDR and CDR2 SFDVKD. Trimming took 6 bases from V and 4 from J; bases not matched to a gene: 8. The CDR3 loop spans 15 amino acids. CDR3 DNA: TGTGCCACCAGTACTAGCGCCCAAACTTACAATGAGCAGTTCTTC. Residues: CATSTSAQTYNEQFF.

The chain is built from TRBV6-5 and TRBJ1-3; D remains unclear. V dropped 7 bases and J dropped 4 bases, with 14 bases sitting between them. Germline V gene sequence: CDR1 MNHEY, CDR2 SVGAGI. CDR3 length: 14 residues. The DNA for the CDR3 is TGTGCCAGCACCCCAGAGAGGTCAGGAAACACCATATATTTT. It is translated as CASTPERSGNTIYF.

This clone has more than one count but fewer than ten. The rearrangement joins TRBV20-1 to TRBJ1-2; D not certain. CDR3 length equals 12 residues. Germline values: CDR1 DFQATT, CDR2 SNEGSKA (reference sequence). With 3 bases removed from V and 6 bases from J, the gap between germline ends came to 11 bases. The CDR3 reads CSASRGKDGYTF. CDR3 sequence (DNA): TGCAGTGCTAGTCGAGGGAAGGATGGCTACACCTTC.